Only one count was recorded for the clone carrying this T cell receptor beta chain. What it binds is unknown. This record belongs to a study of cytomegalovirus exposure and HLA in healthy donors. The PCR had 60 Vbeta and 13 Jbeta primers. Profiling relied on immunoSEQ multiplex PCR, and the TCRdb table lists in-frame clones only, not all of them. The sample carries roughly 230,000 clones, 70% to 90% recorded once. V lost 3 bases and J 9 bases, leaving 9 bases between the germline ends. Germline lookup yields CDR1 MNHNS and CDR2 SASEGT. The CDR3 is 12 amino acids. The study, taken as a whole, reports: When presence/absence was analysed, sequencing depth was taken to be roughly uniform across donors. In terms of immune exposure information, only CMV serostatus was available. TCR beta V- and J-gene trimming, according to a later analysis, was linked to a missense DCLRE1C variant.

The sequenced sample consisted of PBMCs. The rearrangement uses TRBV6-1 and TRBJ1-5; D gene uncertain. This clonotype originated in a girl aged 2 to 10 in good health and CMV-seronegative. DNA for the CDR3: TGTGCCAGCAGTGACGTCGGCGGGCCCCAGCATTTT. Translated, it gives CASSDVGGPQHF.